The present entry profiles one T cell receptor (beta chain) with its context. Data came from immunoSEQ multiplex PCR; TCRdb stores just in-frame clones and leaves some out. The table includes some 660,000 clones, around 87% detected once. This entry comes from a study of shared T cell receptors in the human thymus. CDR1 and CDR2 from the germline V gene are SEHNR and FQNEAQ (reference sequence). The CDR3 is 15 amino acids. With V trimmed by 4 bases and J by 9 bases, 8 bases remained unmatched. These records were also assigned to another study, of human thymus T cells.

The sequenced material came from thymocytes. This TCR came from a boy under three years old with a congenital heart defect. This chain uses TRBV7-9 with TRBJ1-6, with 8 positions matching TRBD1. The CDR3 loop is CASSWSGQEVSPLHF. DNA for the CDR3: TGTGCCAGCAGCTGGTCGGGACAGGAGGTTTCACCCCTCCACTTT.